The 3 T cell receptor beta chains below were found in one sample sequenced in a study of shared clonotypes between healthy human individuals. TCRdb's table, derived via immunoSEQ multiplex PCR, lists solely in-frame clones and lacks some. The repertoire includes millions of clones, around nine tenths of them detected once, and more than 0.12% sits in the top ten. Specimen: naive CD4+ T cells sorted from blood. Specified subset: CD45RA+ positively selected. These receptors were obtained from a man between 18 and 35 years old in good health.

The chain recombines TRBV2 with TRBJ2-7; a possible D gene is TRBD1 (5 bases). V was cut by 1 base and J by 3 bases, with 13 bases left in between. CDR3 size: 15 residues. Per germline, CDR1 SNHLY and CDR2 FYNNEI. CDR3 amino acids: CASSEEAGMNYEQYF. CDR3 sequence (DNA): TGTGCCAGCAGTGAAGAAGCAGGGATGAACTACGAGCAGTACTTC.

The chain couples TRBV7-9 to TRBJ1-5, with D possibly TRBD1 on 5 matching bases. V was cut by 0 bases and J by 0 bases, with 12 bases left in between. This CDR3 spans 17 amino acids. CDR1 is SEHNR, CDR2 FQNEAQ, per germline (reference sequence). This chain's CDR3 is CASSLARLGDSNQPQHF. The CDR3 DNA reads TGTGCCAGCAGCTTAGCGCGTTTGGGGGATAGCAATCAGCCCCAGCATTTT.

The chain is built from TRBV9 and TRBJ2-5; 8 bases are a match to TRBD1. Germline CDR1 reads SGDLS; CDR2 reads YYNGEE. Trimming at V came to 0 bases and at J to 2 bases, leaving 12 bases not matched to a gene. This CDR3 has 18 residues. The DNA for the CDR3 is TGTGCCAGCAGCGTAGCCCCTACCAGGGGGCTTGGGCAAGAGACCCAGTACTTC. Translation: CASSVAPTRGLGQETQYF.